The entry below gives a single T cell receptor (beta chain) sequence along with its context. The data belong to a study of T cell responses to AZD1222 COVID-19 vaccine. The table came from immunoSEQ multiplex PCR; TCRdb's copy has only in-frame clones and leaves some out. The data contain around 190,000 clones, 94% of them seen just once; the ten biggest clones take up around 1.6%. Germline loops: CDR1 DFQATT, CDR2 SNEGSKA (reference sequence). V lost 3 bases to trimming and J lost 4 bases, with 19 bases between them. The CDR3 spans 16 residues. Sequencing was performed on peripheral blood, taken 28 days after the second AZD1222 dose. The rearrangement joins TRBV20-1 to TRBJ1-3, with D tentatively TRBD1 (5 bases). The TCR comes from an adult who received the AZD1222 COVID-19 vaccine. The CDR3 spells CSASAPVGGDGNTIYF. CDR3 DNA: TGCAGTGCTAGTGCCCCAGTGGGGGGAGACGGAAACACCATATATTTT.